These 26 T cell receptor beta chains came from one sample sequenced in a study of CD8 T cells in Susac syndrome. Reverse transcription used about 0.45 to 1 ug RNA and random hexamers. TCRdb passed the immunoSEQ multiplex PCR reads through MiXCR, listing each CDR3 protein once. The sample shows about 120,000 distinct CDR3 sequences, roughly 94% of them seen only once. Sequencing was done on a sample of CD4+ T cells from PBMCs. The source of these receptors is a human donor with multiple sclerosis.

The chain has TRBV6-1 and TRBJ1-5, with D unresolved. The CDR3 loop spans 13 amino acids. Germline loops: CDR1 MNHNS, CDR2 SASEGT. Deletions cut 2 bases from V and 6 bases from J, with 8 bases between. The CDR3 spells CASSEPEGQPQHF. CDR3 coding DNA: TGTGCCAGCAGTGAACCCGAGGGTCAGCCCCAGCATTTT.

The chain carries TRBV19 and TRBJ1-5; D gene ambiguous. CDR3 length: 14 amino acids. V lost 0 bases, J lost 6 bases, and 9 bases lay in between. Germline CDR1 reads LNHDA; CDR2 reads SQIVND (reference sequence). In nucleotides, the CDR3 is TGTGCCAGTAGTATAGATCGATTAGCTCAGCCCCAGCATTTT. Translated: CASSIDRLAQPQHF.

The CDR3 region has the DNA TGTGCCAGCAGTTTTAGGGGGCTAGCGGGAGGCAATGAGCAGTTCTTC. Its protein product is CASSFRGLAGGNEQFF. The V gene is TRBV27, the J gene TRBJ2-1; 11 nucleotides line up with TRBD2. This CDR3 spans 16 amino acids. Germline CDR1 and CDR2: MNHEY and SMNVEV (reference sequence). The junction had 7 bases not matched to a gene; V was cut back by 3 bases and J by 6 bases.

J is TRBJ2-7 and V is TRBV12-3 or TRBV12-4; possibly TRBD1 or TRBD2 for D (6 bases each). This CDR3 is 12 amino acids long. With 11 bases removed from V and 2 bases from J, the gap between germline ends came to 13 bases. The CDR3 spells CASKGGTYEQYF. In DNA form, the CDR3 reads TGTGCCTCAAAGGGGGGAACCTACGAGCAGTACTTC.

The rearrangement uses TRBV6-5 and TRBJ2-7; D is perhaps TRBD1 (5 bases). This CDR3 comprises 15 residues. From germline, CDR1 is MNHEY and CDR2 SVGAGI. Trimming cost V 0 bases and J 2 bases, with 11 bases left between them. CDR3: CASSYSAGLTYEQYF. DNA of the CDR3: TGTGCCAGCAGTTACTCGGCAGGGCTTACCTACGAGCAGTACTTC.

The rearrangement links TRBV3-1 to TRBJ1-5; no clear D gene. Trimming left V 4 bases short and J 2 bases short, with 15 bases between. The CDR3 runs to 16 residues. Germline V gives CDR1 LGHDT, CDR2 YNNKEL (reference sequence). CDR3 DNA sequence: TGTGCCAGCAGCCCGACGGCCGGATTGGGCAATCAGCCCCAGCATTTT. This sequence encodes CASSPTAGLGNQPQHF.

This sequence joins TRBV5-4 and TRBJ2-6; 14 nucleotides align to TRBD2. J was trimmed by 2 bases and V by 4 bases; bases with no gene match: 5. CDR3 size: 18 residues. Germline V CDR1 and CDR2: SGHNT, YYREEE (reference sequence). This chain's CDR3 is CASSQGLAGEAGANVLTF. The CDR3 nucleotides read TGTGCCAGCAGCCAGGGACTAGCGGGAGAGGCTGGGGCCAACGTCCTGACTTTC.

This clonotype was observed a single time. The rearrangement uses TRBV19 and TRBJ2-7; D remains unclear. CDR3 length: 12 residues. Germline V gives CDR1 LNHDA, CDR2 SQIVND (reference sequence). V was shortened by 5 bases and J by 2 bases, with 7 bases between the two germline ends. This CDR3 is CASSPSPYEQYF. The DNA for the CDR3 is TGTGCCAGTAGTCCGTCTCCCTACGAGCAGTACTTC.

The chain uses TRBV15 and TRBJ2-1; 9 bases are a match to TRBD2. After removal of 1 base from V and 1 base from J, the junction contained 5 bases not matched to a gene. The CDR3 totals 17 residues. Per the germline V gene, CDR1 is LNHNV and CDR2 is YYDKDF (reference sequence). This chain's CDR3 is CATSRAWTSESYNEQFF. CDR3 DNA: TGTGCCACCAGCAGAGCCTGGACTAGCGAGTCCTACAATGAGCAGTTCTTC. The full variable domain, completed using reference TRBV15 and TRBJ2-1, is DAMVIQNPRYQVTQFGKPVTLSCSQTLNHNVMYWYQQKSSQAPKLLFHYYDKDFNNEADTPDNFQSRRPNTSFCFLDIRSPGLGDTAMYLCATSRAWTSESYNEQFFGPGTRLTVL.

This chain links TRBV25-1 with TRBJ2-6; 9 bases map to TRBD2. V was pared by 7 bases and J by 0 bases, with 10 bases of the junction left unmatched. The CDR3 loop spans 18 amino acids. CDR1 and CDR2 from the germline V gene are MGHDK and SYGVNS. The chain's CDR3 is CASNGRSGSRSGANVLTF. CDR3 nucleotide sequence: TGTGCCAGCAATGGACGTAGCGGGAGTCGCTCTGGGGCCAACGTCCTGACTTTC.

This chain connects TRBV6-5 to TRBJ2-7, with 7 bases fitting TRBD1. The V segment lost 6 bases and the J segment 0 bases; nucleotides outside the gene matches: 5. Germline CDR1 is MNHEY and CDR2 is SVGAGI. The CDR3 has 14 amino acids. The CDR3 here is CASRPGQASYEQYF. As DNA, the CDR3 is TGTGCCAGCAGGCCCGGACAGGCCTCCTACGAGCAGTACTTC.

The J gene is TRBJ2-1, the V gene TRBV10-2; 7 positions agree with TRBD2. The CDR3 sequence is 15 residues long. The junction had 5 bases not matched to a gene; V was cut back by 6 bases and J by 0 bases. Germline CDR1 and CDR2: WSHSY and SAAADI. CDR3 DNA: TGCGCCAGCAGAGTAGGGAGGGGCTCCTACAATGAGCAGTTCTTC. This sequence encodes CASRVGRGSYNEQFF.

The chain couples TRBV4-1 to TRBJ2-7; D possibly matches TRBD1 or TRBD2 (6 bases each). CDR3 length equals 18 residues. Germline V gene sequence: CDR1 MGHRA, CDR2 YSYEKL. V was cut by 0 bases and J by 3 bases, with 21 bases left in between. The CDR3 spells CASSQETGDMEGHYEQYF. As DNA, the CDR3 is TGCGCCAGCAGCCAAGAAACCGGCGATATGGAGGGACACTACGAGCAGTACTTC.

The chain uses TRBV5-1 and TRBJ2-5; D is undetermined. The CDR3 is 14 amino acids. CDR1 SGHRS and CDR2 YFSETQ come from the germline V gene. Trimming took 3 bases from V and 2 from J, leaving 11 bases between them. This CDR3 is CASSWTERQETQYF. The DNA of the CDR3 is TGCGCCAGCAGCTGGACGGAACGTCAAGAGACCCAGTACTTC.

The chain carries TRBV7-2 and TRBJ2-6; D not certain. CDR1 is SGHTA, CDR2 FQGNSA, per germline. Trimming removed 3 bases from V and 0 bases from J, with 6 bases in between. The CDR3 runs 15 residues. CDR3 protein: CASSLGNSGANVLTF. The DNA for the CDR3 is TGTGCCAGCAGCTTGGGGAACTCTGGGGCCAACGTCCTGACTTTC.

This clonotype has only one observation. The chain links TRBV7-2 to TRBJ1-5; D is unclear. The CDR3 has 14 residues. V lost 1 base, J lost 6 bases, and 10 bases lay in between. The germline CDR1 and CDR2 sequences are SGHTA and FQGNSA. In DNA form, the CDR3 reads TGTGCCAGCAGCTTAGTGGCTTGGAGTCAGCCCCAGCATTTT. Translation: CASSLVAWSQPQHF.

The chain carries TRBV5-1 and TRBJ1-1, with 8 bases that match TRBD1. V gave up 4 bases and J gave up 1 base; unmatched junction bases: 3. Germline V gives CDR1 SGHRS, CDR2 YFSETQ. The CDR3 sequence is 14 residues long. CDR3 bases: TGCGCCAGCAGCCAGACAGGGGCGAACACTGAAGCTTTCTTT. Translating it yields CASSQTGANTEAFF.

The chain employs TRBV5-1 and TRBJ1-1; a weak D match, TRBD1 (5 bases). The V and J ends lost 3 bases and 1 base respectively, with 22 bases between them. The germline V gene has CDR1 SGHRS and CDR2 YFSETQ. The CDR3 sequence is 18 residues long. The CDR3 DNA follows: TGCGCCAGCAGCTCGACGGGACTTCAGACAAGCAAGAACACTGAAGCTTTCTTT. Protein: CASSSTGLQTSKNTEAFF.

This clonotype was found once. The rearrangement links TRBV7-2 to TRBJ2-1; maybe TRBD2 (6 bases). The length of the CDR3 is 13 residues. The germline V gene encodes CDR1 SGHTA and CDR2 FQGNSA. V shed 6 bases and J shed 7 bases, with 13 bases lying between them. CDR3 bases: TGTGCCAGCAGTCCGGGAGCCGGGAATGAGCAGTTCTTC. It encodes CASSPGAGNEQFF.

The chain employs TRBV6-5 and TRBJ1-2; D remains ambiguous. The CDR3 spans 12 residues. Germline V lookup: CDR1 MNHEY, CDR2 SVGAGI. The germline V and J ends were trimmed by 4 bases and 8 bases, with 11 bases remaining between them. CDR3 residues: CASSSPSWGYTF. DNA for the CDR3: TGTGCCAGCAGTTCCCCCTCGTGGGGCTACACCTTC.

The chain links TRBV2 to TRBJ2-7; D is possibly TRBD1 (5 bases). There are 15 residues in the CDR3. The germline gives CDR1 SNHLY, CDR2 FYNNEI. Between the trimmed V and J ends, which lost 5 bases and 2 bases, there was a span of 16 bases. CDR3 loop: CASSSTQGVTYEQYF. CDR3 nucleotides: TGTGCCAGCAGTTCAACTCAAGGGGTGACCTACGAGCAGTACTTC.

V is TRBV12-3 or TRBV12-4 and J is TRBJ1-5; possible D gene TRBD1, 5 bases. V shed 9 bases and J shed 3 bases, with 21 bases lying between them. CDR3 length equals 16 residues. The CDR3 DNA follows: TGTGCCAGTTTAAAATGGCAGGGAAGGCACAATCAGCCCCAGCATTTT. Translation gives CASLKWQGRHNQPQHF.

In this sample, this clonotype turned up once. The rearrangement links TRBV7-9 to TRBJ2-7; no clear D gene. V lost 5 bases, J lost 9 bases, and 14 bases lay in between. CDR3 size: 12 residues. Per the germline V gene, CDR1 is SEHNR and CDR2 is FQNEAQ (reference sequence). The CDR3 spells CASSVDYRGQYF. For the CDR3, the DNA is TGTGCCAGCAGCGTAGATTACAGAGGGCAGTACTTC. Combining the CDR3 with reference TRBV7-9 and TRBJ2-7 gives the whole variable domain DTGVSQNPRHKITKRGQNVTFRCDPISEHNRLYWYRQTLGQGPEFLTYFQNEAQLEKSRLLSDRFSAERPKGSFSTLEIQRTEQGDSAMYLCASSVDYRGQYFGPGTRLTVT.

The rearrangement joins TRBV10-3 to TRBJ2-2; weak D call: TRBD1 (7 bases). The CDR3 extends over 14 amino acids. CDR1 and CDR2 from the germline V gene are ENHRY and SYGVKD. V dropped 8 bases and J dropped 6 bases, with 16 bases sitting between them. The CDR3 is CAISGGGLAGELFF. The CDR3 DNA reads TGTGCCATCTCCGGAGGGGGCCTGGCCGGGGAGCTGTTTTTT.

V is TRBV9 and J is TRBJ2-7; D gene ambiguous. V shed 0 bases and J shed 0 bases, with 10 bases lying between them. The length of the CDR3 is 15 residues. The V gene's germline CDR1 is SGDLS and CDR2 YYNGEE. This CDR3 reads CASSVGSVSSYEQYF. In nucleotides, the CDR3 is TGTGCCAGCAGCGTAGGATCAGTTAGCTCCTACGAGCAGTACTTC.

This chain's CDR3 is CATSRRFGANVLTF. CDR3 DNA: TGTGCCACCAGCAGGAGGTTTGGGGCCAACGTCCTGACTTTC. The chain links TRBV15 to TRBJ2-6, with no clear D. V lost 3 bases to trimming and J lost 3 bases, with 6 bases between them. The CDR3 runs to 14 residues. The V gene's germline CDR1 is LNHNV and CDR2 YYDKDF (reference sequence). Full variable domain (missing parts from reference TRBV15 and TRBJ2-6): DAMVIQNPRYQVTQFGKPVTLSCSQTLNHNVMYWYQQKSSQAPKLLFHYYDKDFNNEADTPDNFQSRRPNTSFCFLDIRSPGLGDTAMYLCATSRRFGANVLTFGAGSRLTVL.